A single sample is the source of the 11 T cell receptor beta chains below, sequenced in a study of T-cell memory formation after mild COVID-19. TCRdb independently ran MiXCR on the 5' RACE reads; one entry per CDR3 protein. The sample records about 130,000 distinct CDR3 sequences, about a sixth being singletons. The source material was PBMCs or a T cell subset sorted from them (not recorded which). All receptors derive from a man aged 18 to 35 who had mild COVID-19 (a few samples of this study predate the infection). Cell type and time point are not known.

This clonotype turned up a few times. V gene TRBV5-5 combines with J gene TRBJ1-2; D not resolved. Germline CDR1 SGHKS, CDR2 YYEKEE (reference sequence). V lost 0 bases, J lost 0 bases, and 9 bases lay in between. The CDR3 is made up of 15 amino acids. The chain's CDR3 is CASSLGGSPNYGYTF. Here the CDR3 DNA reads TGTGCCAGCAGCTTGGGAGGGTCCCCTAACTATGGCTACACCTTC.

This clonotype appeared a few times. The V gene is TRBV2, the J gene TRBJ2-3; D gene uncertain. CDR3 size: 11 residues. V lost 11 bases and J 5 bases, leaving 11 bases between the germline ends. Germline V gives CDR1 SNHLY, CDR2 FYNNEI. As DNA, the CDR3 is TGTGCCCGCCAGAATGGAGATACGCAGTATTTT. It encodes CARQNGDTQYF.

This clonotype was seen a handful of times. This rearrangement joins TRBV6-1 to TRBJ2-1; D gene uncertain. CDR1 and CDR2 from the germline V gene are MNHNS and SASEGT. Trimming took off 6 bases at V and 5 bases at J, with 11 bases between the two ends. There are 13 residues in the CDR3. CDR3 in DNA: TGTGCCAGCAGAAAAAACAGTGACAATGAGCAGTTCTTC. The encoded protein is CASRKNSDNEQFF.

The chain links TRBV12-3 or TRBV12-4 to TRBJ2-4; 7 nucleotides match TRBD1. The CDR3 length is 13 residues. V trimming: 6 bases; J trimming: 8 bases; junction bases outside the gene matches: 7. For the CDR3, the DNA is TGTGCCAGCAGCATACAGGGGATAGACATTCAGTACTTC. This encodes CASSIQGIDIQYF.

The chain is built from TRBV2 and TRBJ2-5, with TRBD2 matching over 9 bases. Trimming removed 7 bases from V and 7 bases from J; junction bases left unmatched: 7. Per the germline V gene, CDR1 is SNHLY and CDR2 is FYNNEI. The CDR3 totals 13 residues. The CDR3 here is CASTLAGEGTQYF. In DNA form, the CDR3 reads TGTGCCAGCACCTTAGCGGGGGAGGGGACCCAGTACTTC. Supplemented by reference TRBV2 and TRBJ2-5, the full variable domain reads EPEVTQTPSHQVTQMGQEVILRCVPISNHLYFYWYRQILGQKVEFLVSFYNNEISEKSEIFDDQFSVERPDGSNFTLKIRSTKLEDSAMYFCASTLAGEGTQYFGPGTRLLVL.

This clonotype was counted at least ten times. The CDR3 loop is CASTDKDRVSSYNEQFF. In DNA form, the CDR3 reads TGTGCCAGCACCGATAAGGACAGGGTGAGCTCCTACAATGAGCAGTTCTTC. This chain connects TRBV6-2 or TRBV6-3 to TRBJ2-1, with 8 positions matching TRBD1. J gave up 0 bases and V 7 bases, and 11 bases lay outside the gene matches. CDR1 and CDR2 from the germline V gene are MNHEY and SVGEGT. The CDR3 consists of 17 residues.

There are many counts of this clonotype. The rearrangement joins TRBV7-2 to TRBJ2-5; weak D call: TRBD2 (7 bases). Trimming took 2 bases from V and 5 from J, leaving 12 bases between them. Germline assignment: CDR1 SGHTA and CDR2 FQGNSA. This CDR3 is 14 amino acids long. The CDR3 DNA reads as TGTGCCAGCAGCTTAAACGGGGGGCAGGAGACCCAGTACTTC. The encoded protein is CASSLNGGQETQYF.

V is TRBV5-1 and J is TRBJ2-3; D is uncertain. Germline-derived CDR1 and CDR2 are SGHRS and YFSETQ. V dropped 5 bases and J dropped 0 bases, with 10 bases sitting between them. This CDR3 has 14 amino acids. The CDR3: CASSSTSSTDTQYF. The CDR3, as DNA: TGCGCCAGCAGTTCTACTTCTAGCACAGATACGCAGTATTTT.

This clonotype was counted between two and nine times. The chain links TRBV12-3 or TRBV12-4 to TRBJ2-1; D not resolved. Trimming took off 6 bases at V and 6 bases at J, with 15 bases between the two ends. This CDR3 has 14 amino acids. This CDR3 reads CASRLSLPGNEQFF. The CDR3 DNA is TGTGCCAGCAGACTCAGTCTCCCCGGCAATGAGCAGTTCTTC.

This chain connects TRBV5-1 to TRBJ2-5; the match to TRBD2 covers 7 bases. The CDR3 length is 15 residues. Losses at the gene ends were 0 bases for V and 2 bases for J; bases not matched to a gene: 4. The germline gives CDR1 SGHRS, CDR2 YFSETQ. CDR3 protein: CASSLGAGEQETQYF. The CDR3 DNA is TGCGCCAGCAGCTTGGGTGCGGGGGAACAAGAGACCCAGTACTTC.

The gene calls are TRBV18 and TRBJ2-3; no reliable D call. The CDR3 sequence is 14 residues long. The germline V and J ends were trimmed by 0 bases and 2 bases, with 6 bases remaining between them. CDR1 and CDR2 (germline): KGHSH, LQKENI. CDR3 region: CASSPPSLTDTQYF. In DNA, the CDR3 is TGTGCCAGCTCACCACCGTCGCTCACAGATACGCAGTATTTT. The full variable domain, with the rest looked up from reference TRBV18 and TRBJ2-3, is NAGVMQNPRHLVRRRGQEARLRCSPMKGHSHVYWYRQLPEEGLKFMVYLQKENIIDESGMPKERFSAEFPKEGPSILRIQQVVRGDSAAYFCASSPPSLTDTQYFGPGTRLTVL.